This T cell receptor beta chain was found in a study of CD8 T cell repertoires and HIV-1 epitope variants. Study overall: Each of Twenty-five Gag and Nef epitope peptides stimulated a separate culture. Whole-study results and caveats: Most of the nine antigen-specific clonotypes appeared cross-reactive to autologous or escape variants.

Generated by immunoSEQ multiplex PCR, the TCRdb table keeps only in-frame clones and is missing some. The sample holds fewer than 6,500 clones, more than 50% seen once. The CDR3 has 16 residues. Trimming shortened V by 1 base and J by 2 bases, and 13 bases separated the two germline ends. CDR1 is SGHAT and CDR2 is FQDESV in the germline V gene (reference sequence). A note on this clone: The target antigen is unknown.

The V call is TRBV11-1, the J call TRBJ2-3, with D unclear. The receptor was derived from a male donor with HIV. The sequencing input was cultured CD8+ T cells derived from PBMCs. Here the CDR3 DNA reads TGTGCCAGCAGCTTAGTCCCTAGTCTTACCACAGATACGCAGTATTTT. This codes for CASSLVPSLTTDTQYF.